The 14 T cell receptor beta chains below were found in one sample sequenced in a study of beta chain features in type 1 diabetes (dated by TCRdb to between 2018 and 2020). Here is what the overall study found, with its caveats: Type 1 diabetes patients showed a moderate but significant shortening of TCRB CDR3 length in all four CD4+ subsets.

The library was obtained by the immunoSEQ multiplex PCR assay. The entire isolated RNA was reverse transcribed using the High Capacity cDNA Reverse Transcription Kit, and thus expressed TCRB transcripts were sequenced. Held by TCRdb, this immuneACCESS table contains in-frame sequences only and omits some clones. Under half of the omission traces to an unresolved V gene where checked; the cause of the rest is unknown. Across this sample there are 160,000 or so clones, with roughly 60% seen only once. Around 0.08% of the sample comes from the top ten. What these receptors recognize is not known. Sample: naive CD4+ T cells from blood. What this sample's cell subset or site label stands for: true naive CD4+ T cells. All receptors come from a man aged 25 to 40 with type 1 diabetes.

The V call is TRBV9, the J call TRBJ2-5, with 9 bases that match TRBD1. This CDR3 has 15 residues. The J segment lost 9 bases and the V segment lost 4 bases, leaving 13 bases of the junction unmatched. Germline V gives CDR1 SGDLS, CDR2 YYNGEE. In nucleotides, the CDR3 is TGTGCCAGCAGCACAACCGGGACAGGGTCCCCAGCCCAGTACTTC. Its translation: CASSTTGTGSPAQYF.

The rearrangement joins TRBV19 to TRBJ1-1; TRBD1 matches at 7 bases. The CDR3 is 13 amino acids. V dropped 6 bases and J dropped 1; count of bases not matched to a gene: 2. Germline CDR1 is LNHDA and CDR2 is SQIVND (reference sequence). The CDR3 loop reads CASRDRRNTEAFF. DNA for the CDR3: TGTGCCAGTAGGGACAGGAGGAACACTGAAGCTTTCTTT.

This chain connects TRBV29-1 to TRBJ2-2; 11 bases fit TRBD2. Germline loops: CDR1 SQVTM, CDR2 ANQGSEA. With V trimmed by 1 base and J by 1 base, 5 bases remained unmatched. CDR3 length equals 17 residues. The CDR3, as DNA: TGCAGCGTTGAAGTTAGGGGGACTAGCGGGAACACCGGGGAGCTGTTTTTT. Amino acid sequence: CSVEVRGTSGNTGELFF.

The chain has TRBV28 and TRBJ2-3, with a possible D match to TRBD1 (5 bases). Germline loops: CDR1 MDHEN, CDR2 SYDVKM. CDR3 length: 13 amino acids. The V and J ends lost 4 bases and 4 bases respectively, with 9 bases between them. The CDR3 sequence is CASSYTGADTQYF. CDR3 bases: TGTGCCAGCAGTTATACAGGCGCAGATACGCAGTATTTT.

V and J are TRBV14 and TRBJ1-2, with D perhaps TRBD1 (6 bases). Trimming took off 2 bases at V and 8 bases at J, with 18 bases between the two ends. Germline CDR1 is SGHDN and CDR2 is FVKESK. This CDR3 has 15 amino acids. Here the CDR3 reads CASSQQTEAGDGYTF. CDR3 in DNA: TGTGCCAGCAGCCAACAGACGGAGGCAGGGGACGGCTACACCTTC.

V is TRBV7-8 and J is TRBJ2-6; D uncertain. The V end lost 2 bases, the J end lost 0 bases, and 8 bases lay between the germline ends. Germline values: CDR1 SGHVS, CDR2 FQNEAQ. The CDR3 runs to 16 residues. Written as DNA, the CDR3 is TGTGCCAGCAGCTTAACCGGACGCTCTGGGGCCAACGTCCTGACTTTC. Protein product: CASSLTGRSGANVLTF.

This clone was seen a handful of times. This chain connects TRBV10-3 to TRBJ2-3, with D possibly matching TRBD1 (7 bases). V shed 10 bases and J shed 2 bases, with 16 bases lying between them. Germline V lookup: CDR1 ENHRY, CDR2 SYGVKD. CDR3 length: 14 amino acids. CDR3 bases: TGTGCCACCGCTGGGGGGACAGTCACAGATACGCAGTATTTT. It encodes CATAGGTVTDTQYF.

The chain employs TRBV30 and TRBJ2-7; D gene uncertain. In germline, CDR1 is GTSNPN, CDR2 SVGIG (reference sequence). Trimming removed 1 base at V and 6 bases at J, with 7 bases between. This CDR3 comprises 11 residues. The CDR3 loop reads CAWSGSIEQYF. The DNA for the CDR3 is TGTGCCTGGAGTGGTAGCATCGAGCAGTACTTC.

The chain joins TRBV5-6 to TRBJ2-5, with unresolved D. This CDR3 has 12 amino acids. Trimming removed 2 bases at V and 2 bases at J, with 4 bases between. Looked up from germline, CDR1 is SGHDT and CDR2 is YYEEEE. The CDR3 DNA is TGTGCCAGCAGCTTCATTCAAGAGACCCAGTACTTC. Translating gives CASSFIQETQYF.

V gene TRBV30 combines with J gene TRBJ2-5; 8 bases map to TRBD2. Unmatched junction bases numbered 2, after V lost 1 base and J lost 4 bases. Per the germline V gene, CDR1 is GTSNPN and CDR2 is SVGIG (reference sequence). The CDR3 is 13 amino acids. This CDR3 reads CAWSASGGETQYF. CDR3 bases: TGTGCCTGGAGTGCGAGCGGGGGAGAGACCCAGTACTTC.

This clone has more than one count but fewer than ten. In DNA form, the CDR3 reads TGTGCCAGCCGGCGCAATTCAGGTTCCGAGCAGTACTTC. Protein sequence: CASRRNSGSEQYF. The V and J genes are TRBV25-1 and TRBJ2-7, with no clear D. V was clipped by 8 bases and J by 6 bases, with 17 bases between them. This CDR3 contains 13 residues. Germline-derived CDR1 and CDR2 are MGHDK and SYGVNS.

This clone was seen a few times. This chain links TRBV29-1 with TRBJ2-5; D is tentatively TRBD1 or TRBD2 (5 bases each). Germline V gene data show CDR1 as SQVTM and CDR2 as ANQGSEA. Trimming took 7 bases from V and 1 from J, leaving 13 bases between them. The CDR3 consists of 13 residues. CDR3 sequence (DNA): TGCAGCGGGGGGTCTCCGGGCCAAGAGACCCAGTACTTC. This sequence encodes CSGGSPGQETQYF.

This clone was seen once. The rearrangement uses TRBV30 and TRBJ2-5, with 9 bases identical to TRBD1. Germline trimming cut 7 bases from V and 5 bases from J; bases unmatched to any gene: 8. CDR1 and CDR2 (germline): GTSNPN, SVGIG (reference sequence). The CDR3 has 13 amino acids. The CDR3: CAYTGQGGETQYF. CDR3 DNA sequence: TGTGCCTACACGGGACAGGGAGGGGAGACCCAGTACTTC. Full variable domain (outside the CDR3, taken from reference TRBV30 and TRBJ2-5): SQTIHQWPATLVQPVGSPLSLECTVEGTSNPNLYWYRQAAGRGLQLLFYSVGIGQISSEVPQNLSASRPQDRQFILSSKKLLLSDSGFYLCAYTGQGGETQYFGPGTRLLVL.

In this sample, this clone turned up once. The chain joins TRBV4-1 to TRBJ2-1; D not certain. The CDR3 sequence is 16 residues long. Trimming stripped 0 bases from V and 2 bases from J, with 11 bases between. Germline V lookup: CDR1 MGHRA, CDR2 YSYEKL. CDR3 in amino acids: CASSQDRSSPYNEQFF. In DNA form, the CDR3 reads TGCGCCAGCAGCCAAGATCGAAGTAGCCCCTACAATGAGCAGTTCTTC.